This TCR beta chain originates from a study of cytomegalovirus exposure and HLA in healthy donors. Study-wide context: Per a later analysis, the 666 first-cohort and 100 to 150 validation repertoires shared one platform. Study-level points and caveats: Rarity held for most TCR sequences, but there were some public TCRs that occurred in many donors.

Libraries were prepared by immunoSEQ multiplex PCR; TCRdb keeps only in-frame clonotypes and omits some of them. The table has under 300,000 clones, about 90% seen once. Among the 120 subjects of the validation cohort, separate from the approximately 700-subject first cohort, were the donors. Of note for this clone: As yet, its antigen is unknown.

Germline values: CDR1 SGHAT, CDR2 FQNNGV. CDR3 size: 15 residues. Trimming took 5 bases from V and 6 from J, leaving 19 bases between them. The chain recombines TRBV11-2 with TRBJ1-1; D is perhaps TRBD1 (6 bases). The sequence came from a woman between 18 and 29 years old in good health and CMV-seronegative. Specimen: PBMCs. As DNA, the CDR3 is TGTGCCAGCAGCGCCAACCCCAGGGGCCCCGCTGAAGCTTTCTTT. Its translation is CASSANPRGPAEAFF.